The 5 T cell receptor beta chains listed next were all sequenced from one sample in a study of response to subunit inactivated influenza vaccine. TCRdb reanalysed the RT-PCR reads using MiXCR and keeps one entry per CDR3 protein. The sample comprises more than 450,000 distinct CDR3 sequences, over 9% of which are singletons, and approximately 11% rests with the top ten. The sample was also linked to a second study, of T cells expressing NK-cell markers. From that report: UMIs were included in TCR beta cDNA generated by 5'RACE template switching.

The sequences come from PBMCs from blood, collected on the day of vaccination. Every receptor here comes from a man aged 50 to 60 who received an inactivated influenza vaccine.

This clonotype was detected many times. The chain couples TRBV28 to TRBJ1-1; D not certain. The CDR3 is 11 residues long. Germline-derived CDR1 and CDR2 are MDHEN and SYDVKM. The V and J ends lost 7 bases and 1 base respectively, with 4 bases between them. CDR3 in DNA: TGTGCCAGCATGGGGAACACTGAAGCTTTCTTT. Translated, it gives CASMGNTEAFF.

V and J are TRBV20-1 and TRBJ2-2, with 9 bases identical to TRBD2. This CDR3 comprises 14 residues. Unmatched junction bases numbered 3, after V lost 6 bases and J lost 1 base. Per the germline V gene, CDR1 is DFQATT and CDR2 is SNEGSKA (reference sequence). CDR3 coding DNA: TGCAGTGCCCAGACTAGCGGGAACACCGGGGAGCTGTTTTTT. Amino acid sequence: CSAQTSGNTGELFF.

This clonotype was seen a few times. V is TRBV12-3 or TRBV12-4 and J is TRBJ2-1; 8 bases map to TRBD1. The CDR3 runs to 17 residues. V lost 7 bases and J lost 4; bases outside the gene matches: 15. The CDR3 sequence is CASMDLSTTGGYNEQFF. In DNA form, the CDR3 reads TGTGCCAGCATGGACCTCTCGACCACAGGGGGTTACAATGAGCAGTTCTTC.

This clonotype was picked up a small number of times. The CDR3 sequence: CASSRLPGTGHEQYF. The CDR3 DNA reads TGTGCCAGCAGTCGTCTCCCCGGGACAGGGCACGAGCAGTACTTC. The chain uses TRBV28 and TRBJ2-7, with TRBD1 matching 9 bases. V lost 5 bases to trimming and J lost 5 bases; unmatched junction nucleotides: 10. The V gene's germline CDR1 is MDHEN and CDR2 SYDVKM. This CDR3 has 15 amino acids. The variable domain in full, with the rest retrieved from reference TRBV28 and TRBJ2-7, is DVKVTQSSRYLVKRTGEKVFLECVQDMDHENMFWYRQDPGLGLRLIYFSYDVKMKEKGDIPEGYSVSREKKERFSLILESASTNQTSMYLCASSRLPGTGHEQYFGPGTRLTVT.

This rearrangement joins TRBV19 to TRBJ1-1, with D perhaps TRBD1 (5 bases). This CDR3 has 13 residues. Germline assignment: CDR1 LNHDA and CDR2 SQIVND (reference sequence). V was trimmed by 9 bases and J by 5 bases, leaving 16 bases between them. The CDR3 sequence: CASRGAGSTEAFF. CDR3 nucleotides: TGTGCCAGCCGAGGGGCAGGGAGTACTGAAGCTTTCTTT.